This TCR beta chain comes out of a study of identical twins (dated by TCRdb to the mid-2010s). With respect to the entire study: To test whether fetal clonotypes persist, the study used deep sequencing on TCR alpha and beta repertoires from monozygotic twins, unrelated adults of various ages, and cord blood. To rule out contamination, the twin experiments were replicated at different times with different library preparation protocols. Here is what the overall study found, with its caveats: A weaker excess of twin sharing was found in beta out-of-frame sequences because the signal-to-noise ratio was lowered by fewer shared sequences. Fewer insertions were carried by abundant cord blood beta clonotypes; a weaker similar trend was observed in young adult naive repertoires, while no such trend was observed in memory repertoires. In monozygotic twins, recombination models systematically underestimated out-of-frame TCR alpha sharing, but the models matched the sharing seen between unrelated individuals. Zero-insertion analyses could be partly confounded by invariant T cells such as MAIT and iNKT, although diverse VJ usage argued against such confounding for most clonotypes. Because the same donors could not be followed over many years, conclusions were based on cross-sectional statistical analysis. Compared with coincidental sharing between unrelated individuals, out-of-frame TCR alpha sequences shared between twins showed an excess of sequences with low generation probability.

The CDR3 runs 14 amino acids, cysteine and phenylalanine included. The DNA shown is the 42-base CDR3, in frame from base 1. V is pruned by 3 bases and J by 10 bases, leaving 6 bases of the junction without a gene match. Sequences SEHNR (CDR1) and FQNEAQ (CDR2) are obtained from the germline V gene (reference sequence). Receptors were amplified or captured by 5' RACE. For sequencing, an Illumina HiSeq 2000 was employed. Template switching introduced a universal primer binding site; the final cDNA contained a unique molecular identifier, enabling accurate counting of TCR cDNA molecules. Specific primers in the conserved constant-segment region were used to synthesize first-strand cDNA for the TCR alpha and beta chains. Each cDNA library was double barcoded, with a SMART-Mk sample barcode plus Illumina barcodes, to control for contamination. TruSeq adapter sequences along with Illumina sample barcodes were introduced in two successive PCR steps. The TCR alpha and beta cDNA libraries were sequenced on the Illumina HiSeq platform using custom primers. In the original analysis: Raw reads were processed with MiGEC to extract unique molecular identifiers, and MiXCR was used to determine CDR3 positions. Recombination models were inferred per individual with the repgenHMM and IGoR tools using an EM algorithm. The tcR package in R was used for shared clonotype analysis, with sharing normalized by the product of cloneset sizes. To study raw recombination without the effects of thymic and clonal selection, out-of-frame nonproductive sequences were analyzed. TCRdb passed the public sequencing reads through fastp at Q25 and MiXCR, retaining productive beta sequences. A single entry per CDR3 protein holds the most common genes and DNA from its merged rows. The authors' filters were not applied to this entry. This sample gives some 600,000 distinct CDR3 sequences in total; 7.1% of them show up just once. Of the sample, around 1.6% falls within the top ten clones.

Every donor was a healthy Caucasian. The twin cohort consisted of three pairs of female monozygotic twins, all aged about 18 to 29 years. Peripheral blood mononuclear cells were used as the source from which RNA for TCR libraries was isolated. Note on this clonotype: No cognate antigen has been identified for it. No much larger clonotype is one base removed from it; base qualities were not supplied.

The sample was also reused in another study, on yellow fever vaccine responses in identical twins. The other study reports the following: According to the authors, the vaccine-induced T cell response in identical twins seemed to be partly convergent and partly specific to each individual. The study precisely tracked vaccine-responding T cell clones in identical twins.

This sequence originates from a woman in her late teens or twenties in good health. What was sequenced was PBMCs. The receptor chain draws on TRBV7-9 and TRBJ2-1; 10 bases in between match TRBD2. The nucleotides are TGTGCCAGCAGCTTTCTACTAGCGGGGCCAGAGCAGTTCTTC. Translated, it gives CASSFLLAGPEQFF.